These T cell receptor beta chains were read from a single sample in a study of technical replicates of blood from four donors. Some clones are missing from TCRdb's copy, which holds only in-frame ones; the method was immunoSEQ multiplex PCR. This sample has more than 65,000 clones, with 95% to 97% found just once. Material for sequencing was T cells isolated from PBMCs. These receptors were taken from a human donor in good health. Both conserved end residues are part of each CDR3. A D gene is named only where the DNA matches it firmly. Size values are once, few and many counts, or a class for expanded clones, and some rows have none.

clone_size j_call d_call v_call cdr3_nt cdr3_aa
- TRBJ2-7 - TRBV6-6 TGTGCCAGCAGTTACGGCGGACAGCCCTACGAGCAGTACTTC CASSYGGQPYEQYF
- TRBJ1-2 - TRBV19 TGTGCCAGTAGTATTGGCTCAGGGGACGGAGGCTACACCTTC CASSIGSGDGGYTF
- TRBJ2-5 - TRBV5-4 TGTGCCAGCAGCTTGACTGGTACAGAGACCCAGTACTTC CASSLTGTETQYF
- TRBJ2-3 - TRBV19 TGTGCCAGTAGTCCCCAGTTTAATACAGATACGCAGTATTTT CASSPQFNTDTQYF
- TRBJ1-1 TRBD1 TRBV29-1 TGCAGCGTACGGACAGGGACGAACACTGAAGCTTTCTTT CSVRTGTNTEAFF
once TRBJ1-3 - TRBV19 TGTGCCAGTAGGGAAAACCCGCGGAACACCATATATTTT CASRENPRNTIYF
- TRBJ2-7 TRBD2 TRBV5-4 TGTGCCAGCAGCTTGGCGGACGGGGGAGCGGGAGCGTACGAGCAGTACTTC CASSLADGGAGAYEQYF
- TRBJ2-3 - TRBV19 TGTGCCAGTAGTATTGGGCGGGGAGATACGCAGTATTTT CASSIGRGDTQYF
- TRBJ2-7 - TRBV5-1 TGCGCCAGCAGCTTATATCTGGGACTGGGATCCTACGAGCAGTACTTC CASSLYLGLGSYEQYF
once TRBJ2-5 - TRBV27 TGTGCCAGCGAAGGAGCGGGTGAAGAGACCCAGTACTTC CASEGAGEETQYF
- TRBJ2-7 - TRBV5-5 TGTGCCAGCAGCTTGGCCCGGGGAACGATCGAGCAGTACTTC CASSLARGTIEQYF
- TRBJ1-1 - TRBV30 TGTGCCTGGAGCTTAACCAGGGGCATCGAGTTCCCAAAGGCTTTCTTT CAWSLTRGIEFPKAFF
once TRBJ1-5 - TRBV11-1 TGTGCCAGCAGCTCAGGGACACTAGACAATCAGCCCCAGCATTTT CASSSGTLDNQPQHF
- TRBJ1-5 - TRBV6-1 TGTGCCAGCAGTGTATTTCAGGGTGGGTTTGAGGATCAGCCCCAGCATTTT CASSVFQGGFEDQPQHF
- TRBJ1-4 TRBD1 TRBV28 TGTGCCAGCAGTTTAGGGACAGAGAATGAAAAACTGTTTTTT CASSLGTENEKLFF
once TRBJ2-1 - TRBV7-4 TGTGCCAGCGGCGTCGAGCGGGTCTCCTACAATGAGCAGTTCTTC CASGVERVSYNEQFF
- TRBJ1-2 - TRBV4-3 TGCGCCAGCCAGGGTGGCGACTATGGCTACACCTTC CASQGGDYGYTF
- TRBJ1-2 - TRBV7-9 TGTGCCAGCAGCTTAGGGGCCTTACCCTTTGAGGGCTACACCTTC CASSLGALPFEGYTF
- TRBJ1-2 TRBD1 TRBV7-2 TGTGCCAGCAGCTTGCCGGGACAGATGCACTATGGCTACACCTTC CASSLPGQMHYGYTF
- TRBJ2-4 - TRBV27 TGTGCCAGCAGTCCGACGACCATCGGGAACATTCAGTACTTC CASSPTTIGNIQYF
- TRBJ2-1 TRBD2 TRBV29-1 TGCAGCGTTGAAGATTGGTCTAGCGGTGACAATGAGCAGTTCTTC CSVEDWSSGDNEQFF
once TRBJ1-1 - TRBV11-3 TGTGCCAGCAGCTTCCAAGCGCAGAACACTGAAGCTTTCTTT CASSFQAQNTEAFF
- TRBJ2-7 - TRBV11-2 TGTGCCAGCAGCTTAAAAGCGCCCTACGAGCAGTACTTC CASSLKAPYEQYF
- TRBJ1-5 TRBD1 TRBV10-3 TGTGCCATCAGTGAGTTCTCAGGGGGCGCGGGTCAGCCCCAGCATTTT CAISEFSGGAGQPQHF
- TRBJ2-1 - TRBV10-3 TGTGCCATCAGTGACCGGACAGAGCCCAATGAGCAGTTCTTC CAISDRTEPNEQFF
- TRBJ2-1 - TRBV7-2 TGTGCCAGCAGCTCGCCTGAGCGCGGAAACTCCTACAATGAGCAGTTCTTC CASSSPERGNSYNEQFF
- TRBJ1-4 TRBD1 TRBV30 TGTGCCTGGAGTGGGACAGGGAGAGGGGAAAAACTGTTTTTT CAWSGTGRGEKLFF
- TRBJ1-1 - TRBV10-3 TGTGCCATCAAAACAGGGAGAAGCACTGAAGCTTTCTTT CAIKTGRSTEAFF
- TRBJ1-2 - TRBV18 TGTGCCAGCTCACCACCGGGGGACTCCCTCTATGGCTACACCTTC CASSPPGDSLYGYTF
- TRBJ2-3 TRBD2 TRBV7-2 TGTGCCAGCAGCCCCGGGGGGGTTGATACGCAGTATTTT CASSPGGVDTQYF
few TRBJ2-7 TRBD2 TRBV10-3 TGTGCCATCAGTGAGTCGGGACTAGCGGGAGAGGAGCAGTACTTC CAISESGLAGEEQYF
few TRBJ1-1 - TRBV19 TGTGCCAGTAGTCCGGACAGACAGAACACTGAAGCTTTCTTT CASSPDRQNTEAFF
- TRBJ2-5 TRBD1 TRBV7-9 TGTGCCAGTTGGACAGGGTCTCAAGAGACCCAGTACTTC CASWTGSQETQYF